This TCR beta chain appears in the sequencing data of a study of blood T cell repertoires in COVID-19. Study information: Samples representing acute and convalescent COVID-19 were sourced from the United States, Italy and Spain.

V lost 4 bases to trimming and J lost 2 bases; unmatched junction nucleotides: 0. CDR3 size: 15 residues. Germline CDR1 reads MGHDK; CDR2 reads SYGVNS. Participants, about 18 to 90 years old, spanned 25 or so US areas. Donors were grouped by their self-reported clinical history. In the original processing: Scientists estimated how many nucleated cells there were by amplifying reference gene primers. The data were produced by immunoSEQ multiplex PCR, yet TCRdb's version contains in-frame clones alone and is incomplete. V and J calls and clone size follow that table, whereas D and trimming were derived from the DNA. The data contain about 180,000 clones, about 80% of them singletons.

The rearrangement uses TRBV25-1 and TRBJ2-6; 9 bases map to TRBD1. Sequences were obtained from PBMCs or T cells enriched from blood (not recorded which). This TCR came from a man aged 55-75 years who had been exposed to COVID-19. CDR3 DNA sequence: TGTGCCAGCAGTGGGACAGGGGCTGGGGCCAACGTCCTGACTTTC. It encodes CASSGTGAGANVLTF.